This T cell receptor (beta chain) appears in the sequencing data of a study of blood T cells in healthy people across ages. Primers used in a second PCR of about 7 to 12 cycles were a sample-barcoded 5' primer and a J-beta primer mix. Paired-end reads containing CDR3 totaled no fewer than 2.5 million for each sample. One entry per CDR3 protein results from TCRdb running MiXCR on the 5' RACE reads. Of roughly 2 million distinct CDR3 sequences in the sample, about 50% are singletons; the top ten hold roughly 2%. V dropped 5 bases and J dropped 3; count of bases not matched to a gene: 6. The CDR3 totals 14 residues. The germline CDR1 and CDR2 sequences are SEHNR and FQNEAQ (reference sequence). A few counts support this clonotype. The antigen is undetermined. There were healthy Caucasian individuals from Russia, aged about 6 to 100, serving as donors. Findings of the study overall: Measured against age, TCR beta diversity per million T cells decreased in a roughly linear manner.

Sequenced sample: blood. The clonotype originates from a woman aged 40 to 50 in good health. The chain recombines TRBV7-9 with TRBJ1-2; 7 bases map to TRBD1. In DNA, the CDR3 is TGTGCCAGCAGCCTAACAGGGGATCACTATGGCTACACCTTC. Residues: CASSLTGDHYGYTF.